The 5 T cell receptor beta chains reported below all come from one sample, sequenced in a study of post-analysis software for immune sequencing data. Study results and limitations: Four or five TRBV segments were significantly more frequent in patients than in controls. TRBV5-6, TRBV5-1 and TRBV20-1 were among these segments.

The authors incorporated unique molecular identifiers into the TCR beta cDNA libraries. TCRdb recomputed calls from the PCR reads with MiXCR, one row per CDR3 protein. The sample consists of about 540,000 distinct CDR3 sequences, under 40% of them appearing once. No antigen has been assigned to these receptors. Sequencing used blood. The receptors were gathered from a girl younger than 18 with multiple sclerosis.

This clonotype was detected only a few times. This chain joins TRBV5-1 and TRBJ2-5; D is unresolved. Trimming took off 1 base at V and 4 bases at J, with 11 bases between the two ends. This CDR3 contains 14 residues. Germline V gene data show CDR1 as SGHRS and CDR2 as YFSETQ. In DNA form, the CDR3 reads TGCGCCAGCAGCTTGCGTCCCCCAGTAGAGACCCAGTACTTC. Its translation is CASSLRPPVETQYF.

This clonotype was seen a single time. CDR3 coding DNA: TGTGCCAGCTCACCACCATCGGGGAATGGTGAAAAACTGTTTTTT. As protein: CASSPPSGNGEKLFF. The V call is TRBV18, the J call TRBJ1-4; D is unclear. The CDR3 is made up of 15 amino acids. CDR1 and CDR2 from the germline V gene are KGHSH and LQKENI. V was trimmed by 0 bases and J by 7 bases, leaving 12 bases between them.

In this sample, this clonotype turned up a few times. The CDR3 bases are TGCGCCAGCACAGTCCTCCGACAGGGGGCCTACGAGCAGTACTTC. This translates into CASTVLRQGAYEQYF. The V gene is TRBV10-1, the J gene TRBJ2-7; 9 positions agree with TRBD1. CDR1 is WNHNN, CDR2 SYGVQD, per germline (reference sequence). The CDR3 totals 15 residues. The J segment lost 2 bases and the V segment lost 7 bases, leaving 9 bases of the junction unmatched.

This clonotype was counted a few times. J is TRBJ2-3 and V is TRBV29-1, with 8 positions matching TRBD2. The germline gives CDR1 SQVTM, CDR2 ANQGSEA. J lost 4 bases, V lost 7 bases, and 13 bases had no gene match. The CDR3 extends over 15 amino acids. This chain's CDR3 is CSGTAGGAAPDTQYF. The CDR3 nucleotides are TGCAGCGGCACCGCCGGGGGGGCGGCCCCAGATACGCAGTATTTT.

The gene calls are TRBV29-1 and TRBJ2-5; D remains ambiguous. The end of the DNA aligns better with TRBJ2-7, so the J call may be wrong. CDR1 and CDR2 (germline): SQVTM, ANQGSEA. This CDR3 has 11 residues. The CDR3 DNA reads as TGCAGCGTTGAAAACACGGACGAGCAGTACTTC. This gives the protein CSVENTDEQYF.